This T cell receptor beta chain was observed in a study of shared clonotypes between healthy human individuals. The repertoire was sequenced with immunoSEQ multiplex PCR; TCRdb's copy has only in-frame clones and lacks some. The sample records over a million clones, about four fifths being singletons. This CDR3 contains 14 residues. V shed 0 bases and J shed 5 bases, with 11 bases lying between them. Germline V gene sequence: CDR1 LGHNA, CDR2 YNFKEQ. The sequencing sample was made of memory CD4+ T cells from PBMCs. Subset: CD45RA-negative fraction. The sequence was obtained from a man younger than 35 in good health. Some clones in this sample may be carry-over from other donors' samples. The V and J genes are TRBV4-2 and TRBJ2-7; D remains ambiguous. The CDR3 region has the DNA TGTGCCAGCAGCCAAGATCATGGTAGAGACGAGCAGTACTTC. This translates into CASSQDHGRDEQYF.